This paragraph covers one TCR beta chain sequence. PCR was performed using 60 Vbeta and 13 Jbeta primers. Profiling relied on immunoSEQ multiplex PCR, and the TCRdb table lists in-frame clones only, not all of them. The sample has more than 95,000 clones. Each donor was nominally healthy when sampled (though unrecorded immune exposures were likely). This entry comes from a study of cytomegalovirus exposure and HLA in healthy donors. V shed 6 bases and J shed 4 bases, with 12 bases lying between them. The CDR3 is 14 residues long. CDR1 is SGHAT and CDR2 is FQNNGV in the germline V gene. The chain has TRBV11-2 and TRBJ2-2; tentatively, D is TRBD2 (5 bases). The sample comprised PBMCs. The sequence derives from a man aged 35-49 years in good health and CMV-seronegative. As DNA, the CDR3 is TGTGCCAGCAGGGTTTGGGAGAGCACCGGGGAGCTGTTTTTT. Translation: CASRVWESTGELFF.